This TCR beta chain was identified during a study of cytomegalovirus exposure and HLA in healthy donors. The PCR contained 60 Vbeta and 13 Jbeta primers. Sequencing was performed with immunoSEQ multiplex PCR; in TCRdb, only in-frame clones are kept and a portion is missing. The repertoire includes roughly 150,000 clones, around 80% of them detected once, and 1% sits in the top ten. Trimming pared 0 bases from V and 10 bases from J, leaving 11 bases between. The CDR3 is made up of 13 amino acids. Germline V gene lookup returns CDR1 SGHRS and CDR2 YFSETQ. The origin of this receptor is a middle-aged woman in good health and CMV-seronegative. The sample was PBMCs. V is TRBV5-1 and J is TRBJ2-1; D remains unclear. In nucleotides, the CDR3 is TGCGCCAGCAGCTTGGGACGGCGGCAGGAGCAGTTCTTC. Its protein is CASSLGRRQEQFF.